The text below deals with one TCR beta chain. What it binds is unknown. These data are taken from a study of vaccination effects on CD4 cells after COVID-19. Antigen-specific CD4+ T cells expanded by the ViraFEST assay with viral peptide pools were then sequenced. Subsequent to roughly 9 days of culture, CD4+ T cells were isolated. This person's SARS-CoV-2 infection, confirmed by PCR, occurred between March and December 2020. The data were produced by immunoSEQ multiplex PCR, yet TCRdb's version contains in-frame clones alone and is incomplete. The sample has about 26,000 clones; 75% to 85% are singletons. Trimming left V 1 base short and J 0 bases short, with 6 bases between. The CDR3 length is 13 residues. Germline assignment: CDR1 GTSNPN and CDR2 SVGIG (reference sequence).

Sequencing used CD4+ T cells from PBMCs cultured with HCoV-NL63 spike peptides, obtained before COVID-19 vaccination. The chain recombines TRBV30 with TRBJ1-1; D uncertain. This receptor was taken from a human donor who had a prior SARS-CoV-2 infection. The CDR3 sequence is CAWSDSLNTEAFF. In DNA form, the CDR3 reads TGTGCCTGGAGTGACAGCCTGAACACTGAAGCTTTCTTT.